This TCR beta chain derives from a study of STAT5B mutations in CD4+ large granular lymphocyte leukemia. This clone showed up just a few times. Data came from immunoSEQ multiplex PCR; TCRdb stores just in-frame clones and leaves some out. The sample includes approximately 31,000 clones, around three quarters of them seen just once. Germline V gives CDR1 MNHEY, CDR2 SVGAGI. V lost 5 bases to trimming and J lost 14 bases, with 16 bases between them. The CDR3 is 13 amino acids. The sequencing sample was made of CD4+ T cells from blood buffy coats. This receptor was identified in a human donor in good health. The V call is TRBV6-5, the J call TRBJ1-6, with TRBD1 as a possible D gene (6 bases). The CDR3 region has the DNA TGTGCCAGCAGTCGGGGGGCAGGTTCCACCCTCCACTTT. It specifies CASSRGAGSTLHF.